The 29 T cell receptor beta chains below were found in one sample sequenced in a study of shared clonotypes between healthy human individuals (dated by TCRdb to between 2020 and 2021). Libraries were prepared through the immunoSEQ multiplex PCR assay. TCRdb took over this immuneACCESS table, retaining in-frame rearrangements with V and J assigned. Such tables are incomplete; in checked studies, under half of the missing clones stem from an unresolved V gene, and the remainder is unexplained. The sample records about 480,000 clones, about 79% of which are singletons. The leading ten clones occupy around 12% of the sample. The source material was PBMCs. These receptors were obtained from a woman between 35 and 50 years old in good health. Some clones in this sample may be carry-over from other donors' samples.

This clone was seen a few times. The chain joins TRBV6-1 to TRBJ2-7; the D call may be TRBD1 or TRBD2 (5 bases each). V was clipped by 4 bases and J by 2 bases, with 9 bases between them. The CDR3 spans 13 residues. Per the germline V gene, CDR1 is MNHNS and CDR2 is SASEGT. The CDR3 DNA reads TGTGCCAGCAGTGTTGGGACGCCCTACGAGCAGTACTTC. Translation gives CASSVGTPYEQYF.

This clone was found a few times. The rearrangement links TRBV25-1 to TRBJ2-3; D is uncertain. Germline CDR1 is MGHDK and CDR2 is SYGVNS. The V and J ends lost 5 bases and 0 bases respectively, with 15 bases between them. The CDR3 runs to 16 residues. This chain's CDR3 is CASSWTVLSSTDTQYF. The CDR3 DNA is TGTGCCAGCAGTTGGACGGTTTTGTCTAGCACAGATACGCAGTATTTT.

The V gene is TRBV5-1, the J gene TRBJ1-2; D is perhaps TRBD1 (6 bases). The V and J ends lost 0 bases and 8 bases respectively, with 17 bases between them. Germline CDR1 SGHRS, CDR2 YFSETQ. The CDR3 has 15 amino acids. The DNA for the CDR3 is TGCGCCAGCAGCTTGGAGGCAGGGGAAGTGAAAGGCTACACCTTC. Translated: CASSLEAGEVKGYTF. Full variable domain (rest looked up from reference TRBV5-1 and TRBJ1-2): KAGVTQTPRYLIKTRGQQVTLSCSPISGHRSVSWYQQTPGQGLQFLFEYFSETQRNKGNFPGRFSGRQFSNSRSEMNVSTLELGDSALYLCASSLEAGEVKGYTFGSGTRLTVV.

V is TRBV5-4 and J is TRBJ2-7; a possible D gene is TRBD1 (5 bases). The CDR3 has 15 amino acids. CDR1 is SGHNT and CDR2 is YYREEE in the germline V gene (reference sequence). The germline V and J ends were trimmed by 1 base and 1 base, with 12 bases remaining between them. In DNA form, the CDR3 reads TGTGCCAGCAGCTTGCAGATTACAGGTTCCTACGAGCAGTACTTC. The encoded protein is CASSLQITGSYEQYF.

The V call is TRBV2, the J call TRBJ2-5; 7 bases are shared with TRBD2. The J call is doubtful: the DNA matches TRBJ2-7 better. Germline V gives CDR1 SNHLY, CDR2 FYNNEI. This CDR3 is 13 amino acids long. In DNA form, the CDR3 reads TGTGCCAGCAGGGCGGGAGAACCATACGAGCAGTACTTC. It translates to CASRAGEPYEQYF.

This sequence joins TRBV7-2 and TRBJ2-2, with D possibly matching TRBD1 (5 bases). CDR1 is SGHTA, CDR2 FQGNSA, per germline. CDR3 length: 15 residues. The V end lost 5 bases, the J end lost 8 bases, and 18 bases lay between the germline ends. Here the CDR3 reads CASSGVPGWGGELFF. CDR3 nucleotide sequence: TGTGCCAGCAGCGGTGTTCCAGGGTGGGGAGGGGAGCTGTTTTTT.

The gene calls are TRBV29-1 and TRBJ1-1; D remains unclear. Between the trimmed V and J ends, which lost 4 bases and 4 bases, there was a span of 13 bases. The CDR3 loop spans 13 amino acids. Looked up from germline, CDR1 is SQVTM and CDR2 is ANQGSEA. CDR3 bases: TGCAGCGTTGGGGTTACCGAGGGCACTGAAGCTTTCTTT. Encoded protein: CSVGVTEGTEAFF.

The chain has TRBV10-3 and TRBJ2-1; either TRBD1 or TRBD2 may supply D (5 bases each). Germline-derived CDR1 and CDR2 are ENHRY and SYGVKD. Trimming took off 3 bases at V and 2 bases at J, with 8 bases between the two ends. The CDR3 runs 14 residues. The CDR3 protein is CAISDLGAYNEQFF. The CDR3 nucleotides are TGTGCCATCAGTGATCTGGGGGCCTACAATGAGCAGTTCTTC.

This sequence joins TRBV19 and TRBJ2-7, with 7 bases lining up with TRBD1. CDR3 length: 13 amino acids. V lost 5 bases, J lost 4 bases, and 5 bases stayed unmatched. Germline CDR1 and CDR2: LNHDA and SQIVND (reference sequence). The CDR3 is CASSADREYEQYF. The CDR3 region has the DNA TGTGCCAGTAGTGCCGACAGGGAATACGAGCAGTACTTC.

Worth noting for this clone: At one end, the junction sequence differs from germline, possibly due to a read error. The J gene is TRBJ2-5, the V gene TRBV7-7; TRBD1 agrees at 10 bases. This CDR3 contains 15 residues. Per germline, CDR1 SSHAT and CDR2 FNYEAQ (reference sequence). CDR3 sequence: CASSTGQGNQETQYF. For the CDR3, the DNA is TGTGCTAGCAGCACGGGACAGGGGAACCAAGAGACCCAGTACTTC.

Worth noting for this clone: Other DNA sequences in the same sample also yield this CDR3. The rearrangement links TRBV7-3 to TRBJ2-2; a weak D match, TRBD2 (5 bases). V was shortened by 5 bases and J by 1 base, with 8 bases between the two germline ends. The germline gives CDR1 SGHTA, CDR2 FQGTGA. This CDR3 spans 14 amino acids. The CDR3 DNA reads TGTGCCAGCAGCCCTGGAGGGAACACCGGGGAGCTGTTTTTT. As protein: CASSPGGNTGELFF.

In nucleotides, the CDR3 is TGCAGCGGAGGGGACCATCCAGATACGCAGTATTTT. Protein: CSGGDHPDTQYF. This chain joins TRBV29-1 and TRBJ2-3; D tentatively reads TRBD1 or TRBD2 (5 bases each). Deletions cut 7 bases from V and 4 bases from J, with 12 bases between. CDR1 SQVTM and CDR2 ANQGSEA come from the germline V gene. The CDR3 has 12 residues.

The chain employs TRBV4-3 and TRBJ2-3; 7 nucleotides line up with TRBD2. Per the germline V gene, CDR1 is LGHNA and CDR2 is YSLEER. With 4 bases clipped from V and 6 bases from J, the junction kept 10 bases outside the gene matches. This CDR3 region has 15 residues. This CDR3 is CASSPRWEGLDTQYF. CDR3 nucleotide sequence: TGCGCCAGCAGCCCACGGTGGGAGGGCCTGGATACGCAGTATTTT.

Only a few counts were recorded for this clone. The chain is built from TRBV11-2 and TRBJ1-3; 10 bases are a match to TRBD1. The germline V gene has CDR1 SGHAT and CDR2 FQNNGV. The CDR3 has 14 amino acids. Losses at the gene ends were 5 bases for V and 7 bases for J; bases not matched to a gene: 5. The CDR3 nucleotides read TGTGCCAGCAGCCTAGGGGGACAGGGGAACACCATATATTTT. It yields the protein CASSLGGQGNTIYF. Supplemented by reference TRBV11-2 and TRBJ1-3, the full variable domain reads EAGVAQSPRYKIIEKRQSVAFWCNPISGHATLYWYQQILGQGPKLLIQFQNNGVVDDSQLPKDRFSAERLKGVDSTLKIQPAKLEDSAVYLCASSLGGQGNTIYFGEGSWLTVV.

The J gene is TRBJ2-2, the V gene TRBV7-8; 9 nucleotides line up with TRBD1. The junction had 5 bases not matched to a gene; V was cut back by 5 bases and J by 4 bases. Germline assignment: CDR1 SGHVS and CDR2 FQNEAQ. The CDR3 runs to 15 residues. Here the CDR3 DNA reads TGTGCCAGCAGCCGGACAGGGGCGAGCACCGGGGAGCTGTTTTTT. Protein product: CASSRTGASTGELFF.

This clone was counted a single time. The same CDR3 is also encoded by other DNA sequences in this sample. This sequence joins TRBV7-2 and TRBJ2-1; 13 positions agree with TRBD2. The germline V gene has CDR1 SGHTA and CDR2 FQGNSA. The J segment lost 7 bases and the V segment lost 0 bases, leaving 3 bases of the junction unmatched. The CDR3 consists of 16 residues. The CDR3 DNA sequence: TGTGCCAGCAGCTTAGCCGGACTAGCGGGAGCTAATGAGCAGTTCTTC. Encoded protein: CASSLAGLAGANEQFF. Drawing the rest from reference TRBV7-2 and TRBJ2-1, the complete variable domain is GAGVSQSPSNKVTEKGKDVELRCDPISGHTALYWYRQSLGQGLEFLIYFQGNSAPDKSGLPSDRFSAERTGGSVSTLTIQRTQQEDSAVYLCASSLAGLAGANEQFFGPGTRLTVL.

The rearrangement links TRBV28 to TRBJ2-1; perhaps TRBD2 as D (5 bases). The germline V and J ends were trimmed by 3 bases and 8 bases, with 14 bases remaining between them. Germline CDR1 MDHEN, CDR2 SYDVKM. The CDR3 has 14 residues. CDR3 sequence reads: CASSFRLRGDEQFF. The CDR3, as DNA: TGTGCCAGCAGTTTTCGGCTTCGGGGAGATGAGCAGTTCTTC.

The chain combines TRBV7-3 with TRBJ2-5, with 9 bases matching TRBD1. The CDR3 is made up of 15 amino acids. The J segment lost 4 bases and the V segment lost 1 base, leaving 4 bases of the junction unmatched. CDR1 and CDR2 (germline): SGHTA, FQGTGA. CDR3: CASSLMGGQGETQYF. The CDR3 DNA reads TGTGCCAGCAGCTTAATGGGGGGACAGGGAGAGACCCAGTACTTC. The entire variable domain, with the rest obtained from reference TRBV7-3 and TRBJ2-5, is as follows: GAGVSQTPSNKVTEKGKYVELRCDPISGHTALYWYRQSLGQGPEFLIYFQGTGAADDSGLPNDRFFAVRPEGSVSTLKIQRTERGDSAVYLCASSLMGGQGETQYFGPGTRLLVL.

This clone was picked up a small number of times. V gene TRBV2 combines with J gene TRBJ1-1; TRBD1 matches 8 bases. The CDR3 runs to 15 residues. CDR1 SNHLY and CDR2 FYNNEI come from the germline V gene. J lost 6 bases, V lost 2 bases, and 8 bases had no gene match. The CDR3 spells CASSEPRTGTSEAFF. CDR3 bases: TGTGCCAGCAGTGAACCCCGGACAGGGACATCTGAAGCTTTCTTT. Full variable domain (remainder filled in from reference TRBV2 and TRBJ1-1): EPEVTQTPSHQVTQMGQEVILRCVPISNHLYFYWYRQILGQKVEFLVSFYNNEISEKSEIFDDQFSVERPDGSNFTLKIRSTKLEDSAMYFCASSEPRTGTSEAFFGQGTRLTVV.

The rearrangement uses TRBV2 and TRBJ2-3, with TRBD1 matching over 11 bases. The V gene's germline CDR1 is SNHLY and CDR2 FYNNEI. This CDR3 comprises 15 residues. The trim removed 4 bases at V and 7 bases at J, leaving 7 bases unmatched. The CDR3 region has the DNA TGTGCCAGCAGTGGGACAGGGGGCGCCAGCCATACGCAGTATTTT. Encoded protein: CASSGTGGASHTQYF.

This chain links TRBV9 with TRBJ2-3; 7 positions match TRBD2. The V gene's germline CDR1 is SGDLS and CDR2 YYNGEE. Unmatched junction bases numbered 3, after V lost 6 bases and J lost 2 bases. CDR3 length equals 13 residues. CDR3 sequence: CASKRDHTDTQYF. In DNA, the CDR3 is TGTGCCAGCAAGCGGGACCACACAGATACGCAGTATTTT. The entire variable domain, with the rest obtained from reference TRBV9 and TRBJ2-3, is as follows: DSGVTQTPKHLITATGQRVTLRCSPRSGDLSVYWYQQSLDQGLQFLIQYYNGEERAKGNILERFSAQQFPDLHSELNLSSLELGDSALYFCASKRDHTDTQYFGPGTRLTVL.

The J gene is TRBJ1-5, the V gene TRBV28, with D hard to call. Trimming took off 5 bases at V and 5 bases at J, with 13 bases between the two ends. The length of the CDR3 is 14 residues. Germline CDR1 reads MDHEN; CDR2 reads SYDVKM. Here the CDR3 reads CASSQTLRDQPQHF. As DNA, the CDR3 is TGTGCCAGCAGTCAGACCCTACGGGATCAGCCCCAGCATTTT.

The gene calls are TRBV5-1 and TRBJ2-2; D gene unclear. The CDR3 totals 15 residues. With 2 bases removed from V and 6 bases from J, the gap between germline ends came to 14 bases. Germline V gene sequence: CDR1 SGHRS, CDR2 YFSETQ. CDR3 region: CASSFAGPAAGELFF. The CDR3 DNA sequence: TGCGCCAGCAGCTTCGCCGGGCCGGCGGCCGGGGAGCTGTTTTTT. The variable domain in full, with the rest retrieved from reference TRBV5-1 and TRBJ2-2, is KAGVTQTPRYLIKTRGQQVTLSCSPISGHRSVSWYQQTPGQGLQFLFEYFSETQRNKGNFPGRFSGRQFSNSRSEMNVSTLELGDSALYLCASSFAGPAAGELFFGEGSRLTVL.

The rearrangement joins TRBV15 to TRBJ1-5; TRBD1 aligns across 7 bases. The CDR3 runs to 17 residues. CDR1 is LNHNV, CDR2 YYDKDF, per germline (reference sequence). Germline trimming cut 2 bases from V and 1 base from J; bases unmatched to any gene: 8. CDR3 region: CATSRTNTGESNQPQHF. The CDR3 bases are TGTGCCACCAGCAGAACCAACACAGGGGAGAGCAATCAGCCCCAGCATTTT.

V usage is TRBV7-3 and J usage is TRBJ2-1, with no clear D. The CDR3 loop spans 13 amino acids. V was pared by 1 base and J by 4 bases, with 5 bases between. Germline V gene sequence: CDR1 SGHTA, CDR2 FQGTGA. The CDR3 protein is CASSLNTYNEQFF. The DNA of the CDR3 is TGTGCCAGCAGCTTAAACACTTACAATGAGCAGTTCTTC. Filled out from reference TRBV7-3 and TRBJ2-1, the complete variable domain reads GAGVSQTPSNKVTEKGKYVELRCDPISGHTALYWYRQSLGQGPEFLIYFQGTGAADDSGLPNDRFFAVRPEGSVSTLKIQRTERGDSAVYLCASSLNTYNEQFFGPGTRLTVL.

The J gene is TRBJ1-2, the V gene TRBV2, with a weak D call TRBD1 (5 bases). Germline CDR1 SNHLY, CDR2 FYNNEI. There are 15 residues in the CDR3. V lost 1 base and J lost 7, with 16 bases in between. The CDR3 protein is CASSEGTSRSGGYTF. The CDR3 coding sequence is TGTGCCAGCAGTGAAGGGACATCCCGTAGCGGTGGCTACACCTTC.

Details on this clone: Distinct nucleotide sequences in the sample also encode this CDR3. V is TRBV2 and J is TRBJ2-2; D tentatively fits TRBD1 or TRBD2 (6 bases each). V was cut by 3 bases and J by 6 bases, with 8 bases left in between. CDR3 length: 13 amino acids. The germline V gene has CDR1 SNHLY and CDR2 FYNNEI. CDR3 in amino acids: CASSEEGAGELFF. The CDR3 nucleotides are TGTGCCAGCAGTGAGGAGGGGGCCGGGGAGCTGTTTTTT.

V is TRBV2 and J is TRBJ2-2; D possibly corresponds to TRBD1 (5 bases). The ends were cut back, 6 bases at V and 2 bases at J, with 16 bases in the middle. The CDR3 runs to 16 residues. Germline assignment: CDR1 SNHLY and CDR2 FYNNEI. The CDR3: CASSREAGPNTGELFF. CDR3 sequence (DNA): TGTGCCAGCAGCCGCGAGGCAGGGCCAAACACCGGGGAGCTGTTTTTT.

The chain joins TRBV18 to TRBJ2-3; 8 bases are a match to TRBD2. V lost 5 bases, J lost 5 bases, and 9 bases stayed unmatched. The CDR3 spans 15 residues. The germline gives CDR1 KGHSH, CDR2 LQKENI. The CDR3 DNA reads TGTGCCAGCTCATCCTCAGCGGGGGTTGTAGATACGCAGTATTTT. The encoded protein is CASSSSAGVVDTQYF.